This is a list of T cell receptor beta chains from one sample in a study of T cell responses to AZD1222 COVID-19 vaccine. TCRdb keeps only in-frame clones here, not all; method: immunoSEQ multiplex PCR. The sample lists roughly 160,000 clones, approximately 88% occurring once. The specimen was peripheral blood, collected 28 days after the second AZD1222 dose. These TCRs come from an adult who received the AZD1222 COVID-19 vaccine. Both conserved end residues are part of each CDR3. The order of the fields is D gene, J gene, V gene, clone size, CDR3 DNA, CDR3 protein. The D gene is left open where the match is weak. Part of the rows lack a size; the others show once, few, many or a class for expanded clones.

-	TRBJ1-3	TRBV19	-	TGTGCCAGTAGTATAGGGGAGGGGGCCATATATTTT	CASSIGEGAIYF
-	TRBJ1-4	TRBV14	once	TGTGCCAGCAGCCCTACGTGGGTACGAGGTGAAAAACTGTTTTTT	CASSPTWVRGEKLFF
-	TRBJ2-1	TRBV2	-	TGTGCCAGCAGTGAAGACCTAAATGAGCAGTTCTTC	CASSEDLNEQFF
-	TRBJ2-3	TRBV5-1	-	TGCGCCAGCAGCTTGGTTGGGACCATCACAGATACGCAGTATTTT	CASSLVGTITDTQYF
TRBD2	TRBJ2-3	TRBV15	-	TGTGCCACCAGCAGAGATGCCGGGACTAGAGGTGCGGATACGCAGTATTTT	CATSRDAGTRGADTQYF
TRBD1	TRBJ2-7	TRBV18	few	TGTGCCAGCTCATCTCAAGACGGGACAGGGCCCTACGAGCAGTACTTC	CASSSQDGTGPYEQYF
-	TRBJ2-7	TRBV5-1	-	TGCGCCAGCAGCTTGTACCCACAGGGTCGAGGTACGTACGAGCAGTACTTC	CASSLYPQGRGTYEQYF
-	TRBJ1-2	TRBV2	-	TGTGCCAGCAGTGAGGTACCGGGAGGGCCTGGCTACACCTTC	CASSEVPGGPGYTF
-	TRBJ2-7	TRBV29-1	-	TGCAGCGTTGAGACGATAAGCTCCTACGAGCAGTACTTC	CSVETISSYEQYF
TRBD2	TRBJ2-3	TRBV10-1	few	TGCGCCAGCAGTGAGCCTAGCGGGGGGCTCACAGATACGCAGTATTTT	CASSEPSGGLTDTQYF
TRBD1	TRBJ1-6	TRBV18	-	TGTGCCAGCTCACTGACAGGGTTTTATAATTCACCCCTCCACTTT	CASSLTGFYNSPLHF
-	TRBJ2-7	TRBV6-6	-	TGTGCCAGCAGTGGCAGGACGTACACCTACGAGCAGTACTTC	CASSGRTYTYEQYF
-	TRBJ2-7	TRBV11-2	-	TGTGCCAGCAGCTTAGCGGTCAGGGGGGATTACGAGCAGTACTTC	CASSLAVRGDYEQYF
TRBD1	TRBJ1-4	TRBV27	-	TGTGCCAGCAGTCCAGGACAGGGGCTTAATGAAAAACTGTTTTTT	CASSPGQGLNEKLFF
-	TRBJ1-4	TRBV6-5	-	TGTGCCACCCAGGTTGGGTCGGGGAATGAAAAACTGTTTTTT	CATQVGSGNEKLFF
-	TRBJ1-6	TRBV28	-	TGTGCCAGTAGAAACGGGATAGTAAATTCACCCCTCCACTTT	CASRNGIVNSPLHF
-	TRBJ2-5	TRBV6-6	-	TGTGCCAGCAGTGCCCAGGTGCCCGGGGCCCAGTACTTC	CASSAQVPGAQYF
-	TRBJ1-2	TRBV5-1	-	TGCGCCAGCAGCTTGGAAACCGGGGTAGGGGGTGGCTACACCTTC	CASSLETGVGGGYTF
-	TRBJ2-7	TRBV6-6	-	TGTGCCAGCAGTTACGGAGGGCTGAGCTCCTACGAGCAGTACTTC	CASSYGGLSSYEQYF
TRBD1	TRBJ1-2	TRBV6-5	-	TGTGCCAGCAGTTACAGGGGACAGGGGGCCGGCTATGGCTACACCTTC	CASSYRGQGAGYGYTF